This TCR beta chain stems from a study of blood T cell repertoires in COVID-19. Whole-study context: The origin of the acute and convalescent COVID-19 samples was the United States, Italy and Spain. T cells, B-cell-depleted T cells, or PBMCs provided the cDNA or gDNA that served as material.

Under the authors' procedure: The authors estimated nucleated cell counts from reference gene primer amplification. The method was immunoSEQ multiplex PCR; TCRdb's version includes in-frame clones alone and lacks a portion of them. D and trimming come from the DNA, and the V and J calls and clone size come from that table. The sample has about 300,000 clones, 89% seen once; the top ten hold roughly 6.7%. Looked up from germline, CDR1 is MNHEY and CDR2 is SVGAGI. The junction had 9 bases not matched to a gene; V was cut back by 8 bases and J by 6 bases. CDR3 length: 15 amino acids. The rearrangement uses TRBV6-5 and TRBJ2-1, with 11 bases lining up with TRBD2. The source is a man between 18 and 29 years old who had recovered from COVID-19. The sample taken for sequencing was peripheral blood. This CDR3 reads CASGMLAGGSNEQFF. For the CDR3, the DNA is TGTGCCAGCGGGATGCTAGCGGGAGGTTCCAATGAGCAGTTCTTC.